This T cell receptor (beta chain) is drawn from a study of response to subunit inactivated influenza vaccine. Study-level findings and limits: Each seasonal flu vaccination may recruit only limited new T cells, authors suggested.

Germline-derived CDR1 and CDR2 are LGHNT and FRNRAP. The CDR3 loop spans 16 amino acids. J lost 7 bases, V lost 5 bases, and 9 bases had no gene match. This clonotype was observed at least ten times. The antigen remains unidentified. TCRdb reprocessed the RT-PCR reads with MiXCR, giving one entry per CDR3 protein. The sample holds 530,000 or so distinct CDR3 sequences, 14% seen once. The V gene is TRBV12-5, the J gene TRBJ2-1; 12 bases match TRBD1. This material consisted of PBMCs from blood, taken roughly 12 days after vaccination. This receptor was identified in a man aged 50-60 years who received an inactivated influenza vaccine. As DNA, the CDR3 is TGTGCTAGTGGTGGAATGGGACAGGGGGCGCAGAATGAGCAGTTCTTC. Protein product: CASGGMGQGAQNEQFF.